Each of the 27 T cell receptor beta chains below was sequenced from the same sample in a study. This table comes from immunoSEQ multiplex PCR, and its TCRdb copy is limited to in-frame clones, with some not included. Of tens of thousands of clones listed, approximately 93% are singletons. Sequencing was done on a sample of PBMCs. The receptors shown here come from a man aged 35 to 55 with rheumatoid arthritis.

J is TRBJ2-7 and V is TRBV12-5; 8 bases align to TRBD1. Germline-derived CDR1 and CDR2 are LGHNT and FRNRAP. With V trimmed by 2 bases and J by 5 bases, 17 bases remained unmatched. CDR3 size: 18 residues. The CDR3 bases are TGTGCTAGTGGTTTGTCGATGAGATCTAGTGTCAGGGGGCACGAGCAGTACTTC. It is translated as CASGLSMRSSVRGHEQYF. The full variable domain, with the rest looked up from reference TRBV12-5 and TRBJ2-7, is DARVTQTPRHKVTEMGQEVTMRCQPILGHNTVFWYRQTMMQGLELLAYFRNRAPLDDSGMPKDRFSAEMPDATLATLKIQPSEPRDSAVYFCASGLSMRSSVRGHEQYFGPGTRLTVT.

V and J are TRBV6-5 and TRBJ1-2; 11 nucleotides agree with TRBD1. CDR3 length: 15 residues. The germline CDR1 and CDR2 sequences are MNHEY and SVGAGI. V dropped 5 bases and J dropped 1; count of bases not matched to a gene: 3. This chain's CDR3 is CASSRDRGNNYGYTF. The CDR3 nucleotides are TGTGCCAGCAGTAGGGACAGGGGGAATAACTATGGCTACACCTTC.

The chain couples TRBV6-1 to TRBJ2-7; 8 bases are shared with TRBD1. The CDR3 totals 16 residues. Trimming took 2 bases from V and 5 from J; bases not matched to a gene: 11. Germline CDR1 MNHNS, CDR2 SASEGT. The CDR3 DNA is TGTGCCAGCAGTGAAACAGGGGGTGTTGTTTCCGACGAGCAGTACTTC. It encodes CASSETGGVVSDEQYF.

There are a few counts of this clone. This rearrangement joins TRBV7-9 to TRBJ1-6, with D maybe TRBD1 (6 bases). V shed 4 bases and J shed 9 bases, with 16 bases lying between them. Germline-derived CDR1 and CDR2 are SEHNR and FQNEAQ (reference sequence). This CDR3 contains 15 residues. CDR3 residues: CASSSITGFGSPLHF. DNA for the CDR3: TGTGCCAGCAGCTCCATCACAGGGTTTGGTTCACCCCTCCACTTT.

J is TRBJ2-5 and V is TRBV5-8; D perhaps matches TRBD1 (5 bases). Looked up from germline, CDR1 is SGHTS and CDR2 is YDEGEE. V lost 0 bases to trimming and J lost 5 bases, with 8 bases between them. CDR3 length: 13 amino acids. For the CDR3, the DNA is TGTGCCAGCAGCTTGGTACAGGTGGAGACCCAGTACTTC. It translates to CASSLVQVETQYF.

This sequence joins TRBV11-2 and TRBJ1-6; no firm D call. This CDR3 has 16 residues. The V gene's germline CDR1 is SGHAT and CDR2 FQNNGV. V lost 2 bases, J lost 5 bases, and 13 bases lay in between. The CDR3 region is CASSLSRAADNSPLHF. In DNA, the CDR3 is TGTGCCAGCAGCTTAAGCCGGGCAGCGGATAATTCACCCCTCCACTTT.

This clone was detected only once. The rearrangement uses TRBV7-3 and TRBJ2-1; TRBD1 matches at 12 bases. CDR3 length: 15 residues. V shed 5 bases, J shed 9 bases, and the junction held 8 bases outside the gene matches. Germline V gene sequence: CDR1 SGHTA, CDR2 FQGTGA. The DNA for the CDR3 is TGTGCCAGCAGCCTGGGACAGGGGGCGCGAGGTGAGCAGTTCTTC. It encodes CASSLGQGARGEQFF.

This rearrangement joins TRBV18 to TRBJ1-1, with 9 bases aligning to TRBD1. V was clipped by 5 bases and J by 2 bases; unmatched bases: 3. This CDR3 region has 14 residues. Germline V gene sequence: CDR1 KGHSH, CDR2 LQKENI. For the CDR3, the DNA is TGTGCCAGCTCAAAACAGGGGGCAAACACTGAAGCTTTCTTT. This gives the protein CASSKQGANTEAFF.

This chain connects TRBV3-1 (or the pseudogene TRBV3-2) to TRBJ2-1; 14 nucleotides agree with TRBD2. Germline V gene sequence: CDR1 LGHDT, CDR2 YNNKEL (reference sequence). This CDR3 is built from 18 residues. With 4 bases clipped from V and 1 base from J, the junction kept 6 bases outside the gene matches. CDR3 coding DNA: TGTGCCAGCAGCCTACCCGGACTAGCGGGAGGTTCCTACAATGAGCAGTTCTTC. It translates to CASSLPGLAGGSYNEQFF.

The chain has TRBV10-2 and TRBJ1-5, with D hard to call. The CDR3 sequence is 13 residues long. The V gene's germline CDR1 is WSHSY and CDR2 SAAADI. The V and J ends lost 5 bases and 4 bases respectively, with 9 bases between them. CDR3 sequence: CASSSSRNQPQHF. DNA for the CDR3: TGCGCCAGCAGTTCCTCCAGGAATCAGCCCCAGCATTTT.

The chain links TRBV4-1 to TRBJ2-2; D uncertain. The CDR3 extends over 14 amino acids. Trimming removed 0 bases at V and 5 bases at J, with 7 bases between. Germline V lookup: CDR1 MGHRA, CDR2 YSYEKL. The CDR3 spells CASSQDKGTGELFF. The DNA for the CDR3 is TGCGCCAGCAGCCAAGATAAAGGGACCGGGGAGCTGTTTTTT.

CDR3 in DNA: TGTGCCACCAGTGATTCGCTGGCCTACGAGCAGTACTTC. Protein product: CATSDSLAYEQYF. The chain couples TRBV24-1 to TRBJ2-7, with D uncertain. With 2 bases removed from V and 2 bases from J, the gap between germline ends came to 6 bases. This CDR3 region has 13 residues. The V gene's germline CDR1 is KGHDR and CDR2 SFDVKD.

This chain joins TRBV6-4 and TRBJ1-6; D gene ambiguous. V was shortened by 3 bases and J by 5 bases, with 5 bases between the two germline ends. Looked up from germline, CDR1 is MRHNA and CDR2 is SNTAGT. CDR3 length: 13 residues. The CDR3 is CASSERDNSPLHF. The CDR3 DNA is TGTGCCAGCAGTGAAAGGGATAATTCACCCCTCCACTTT.

The V call is TRBV11-2, the J call TRBJ2-2, with D possibly matching TRBD1 (5 bases). The germline CDR1 and CDR2 sequences are SGHAT and FQNNGV. V dropped 5 bases and J dropped 4 bases, with 14 bases sitting between them. CDR3 length: 15 amino acids. The CDR3 spells CASSMGQRSTGELFF. The CDR3 DNA reads as TGTGCCAGCAGCATGGGGCAGCGCAGCACCGGGGAGCTGTTTTTT.

The V gene is TRBV19, the J gene TRBJ1-3; D uncertain. The CDR3 extends over 17 amino acids. V was cut by 4 bases and J by 4 bases, with 20 bases left in between. Germline values: CDR1 LNHDA, CDR2 SQIVND (reference sequence). This CDR3 is CASSTRLTGYFGNTIYF. The CDR3 DNA follows: TGTGCCAGTAGTACTAGACTAACTGGTTATTTCGGAAACACCATATATTTT.

The genes are TRBV10-1 and TRBJ1-1, with D perhaps matching TRBD1 (5 bases). Trimming removed 0 bases at V and 4 bases at J, with 12 bases between. Germline V gene data show CDR1 as WNHNN and CDR2 as SYGVQD (reference sequence). The CDR3 has 15 amino acids. In DNA, the CDR3 is TGCGCCAGCAGTGAGTCCCAGGGTCGGGGCACTGAAGCTTTCTTT. This gives the protein CASSESQGRGTEAFF.

The rearrangement links TRBV5-4 to TRBJ1-1, with D uncertain. The V and J ends lost 3 bases and 2 bases respectively, with 17 bases between them. The CDR3 has 16 amino acids. CDR1 SGHNT and CDR2 YYREEE come from the germline V gene (reference sequence). The CDR3 DNA sequence: TGTGCCAGCAGCTCAGGCTGGGAGCAGGATAACACTGAAGCTTTCTTT. Its protein is CASSSGWEQDNTEAFF.

The J gene is TRBJ1-2, the V gene TRBV14, with D perhaps TRBD1 (5 bases). Germline V gives CDR1 SGHDN, CDR2 FVKESK. The germline V and J ends were trimmed by 4 bases and 13 bases, with 22 bases remaining between them. This CDR3 region has 14 residues. The CDR3, as DNA: TGTGCCAGCAGCCGGGTAGGGGACGCCCCAGCGGGCACCTTC. Amino acid sequence: CASSRVGDAPAGTF.

This clone was recorded only once. This chain joins TRBV10-2 and TRBJ1-1; D uncertain. CDR1 is WSHSY, CDR2 SAAADI, per germline. The V end lost 2 bases, the J end lost 1 base, and 8 bases lay between the germline ends. This CDR3 is 14 amino acids long. DNA for the CDR3: TGCGCCAGCAGTGAGGGCAGACAGAACACTGAAGCTTTCTTT. Protein sequence: CASSEGRQNTEAFF.

The rearrangement links TRBV2 to TRBJ2-5; tentative D call: TRBD2 (6 bases). CDR1 and CDR2 (germline): SNHLY, FYNNEI. The CDR3 consists of 11 residues. The CDR3 loop reads CGAGSGETQYF. DNA for the CDR3: TGTGGGGCGGGATCGGGAGAGACCCAGTACTTC.

The rearrangement links TRBV5-6 to TRBJ2-3; no clear D. The V and J ends lost 2 bases and 4 bases respectively, with 5 bases between them. Germline assignment: CDR1 SGHDT and CDR2 YYEEEE. The CDR3 is 12 residues long. In DNA form, the CDR3 reads TGTGCCAGCAGCTTTGGCTCAGATACGCAGTATTTT. Its protein is CASSFGSDTQYF.

The gene calls are TRBV5-1 and TRBJ2-2; the match to TRBD1 covers 8 bases. This CDR3 region has 14 residues. The germline CDR1 and CDR2 sequences are SGHRS and YFSETQ. With 5 bases clipped from V and 3 bases from J, the junction kept 3 bases outside the gene matches. CDR3 sequence: CASSQGAHTGELFF. DNA for the CDR3: TGCGCCAGCAGTCAGGGGGCTCACACCGGGGAGCTGTTTTTT.

This clone appeared a single time. The rearrangement links TRBV6-5 to TRBJ2-5, with TRBD1 matching 7 bases. The ends lost 4 bases at V and 3 bases at J; junction bases unmatched: 8. This CDR3 is 15 amino acids long. The V gene's germline CDR1 is MNHEY and CDR2 SVGAGI. The CDR3 DNA sequence: TGTGCCAGCAGTTCACCGGGACAGAGAAAAGAGACCCAGTACTTC. Translating it yields CASSSPGQRKETQYF.

The chain is built from TRBV24-1 and TRBJ2-1, with TRBD1 matching over 7 bases. This CDR3 is built from 16 residues. J was trimmed by 5 bases and V by 0 bases; bases with no gene match: 6. The germline CDR1 and CDR2 sequences are KGHDR and SFDVKD. CDR3 DNA: TGTGCCACCAGTGATTTGAAGGGACAGACCAACAATGAGCAGTTCTTC. Its protein is CATSDLKGQTNNEQFF.

This clone was recorded only once. The chain has TRBV7-3 and TRBJ2-2; D is uncertain. Germline-derived CDR1 and CDR2 are SGHTA and FQGTGA. The CDR3 sequence is 14 residues long. Trimming took 5 bases from V and 0 from J, leaving 7 bases between them. CDR3 protein: CASSLDPNTGELFF. The CDR3 nucleotides read TGTGCCAGCAGCCTGGACCCGAACACCGGGGAGCTGTTTTTT.

This clone has a single count. This chain connects TRBV7-3 to TRBJ2-2; 10 nucleotides agree with TRBD1. The CDR3 length is 16 residues. CDR1 is SGHTA and CDR2 is FQGTGA in the germline V gene. V lost 0 bases, J lost 4 bases, and 2 bases stayed unmatched. CDR3 DNA: TGTGCCAGCAGCTTAACGGGACAGGGGATCACCGGGGAGCTGTTTTTT. As protein: CASSLTGQGITGELFF. The variable domain in full, with the rest retrieved from reference TRBV7-3 and TRBJ2-2, is GAGVSQTPSNKVTEKGKYVELRCDPISGHTALYWYRQSLGQGPEFLIYFQGTGAADDSGLPNDRFFAVRPEGSVSTLKIQRTERGDSAVYLCASSLTGQGITGELFFGEGSRLTVL.

This clone is termed large. The genes are TRBV28 and TRBJ1-3, with 9 bases that match TRBD1. V dropped 11 bases and J dropped 8; count of bases not matched to a gene: 10. CDR1 and CDR2 (germline): MDHEN, SYDVKM. The CDR3 totals 13 residues. This chain's CDR3 is CACWTGAGDTIYF. The CDR3 DNA follows: TGTGCCTGCTGGACAGGGGCGGGAGACACCATATATTTT. The full variable domain, rest sourced from reference TRBV28 and TRBJ1-3, is DVKVTQSSRYLVKRTGEKVFLECVQDMDHENMFWYRQDPGLGLRLIYFSYDVKMKEKGDIPEGYSVSREKKERFSLILESASTNQTSMYLCACWTGAGDTIYFGEGSWLTVV.